Described below is a single T cell receptor (beta chain) sequence and its context. This entry is derived from a study of blood T cell repertoires in COVID-19. Study in general: There were acute and convalescent COVID-19 samples, and they came from the United States, Italy and Spain. PBMCs, B-cell-depleted T cells, or T cells were the source of the cDNA or gDNA that made up the material.

Authors' analysis steps: Reference gene primer amplification gave nucleated cell count estimates. The protocol was immunoSEQ multiplex PCR, while the TCRdb copy is restricted to in-frame clones and leaves out a portion. V and J calls and clone size are those listed in that table; D and trimming were worked out from the DNA. The sample carries about 66,000 clones, about 87% recorded once. The V segment lost 4 bases and the J segment 2 bases; nucleotides outside the gene matches: 8. Germline V gene data show CDR1 as SGHRS and CDR2 as YFSETQ. The CDR3 consists of 16 residues. V usage is TRBV5-1 and J usage is TRBJ2-3; the match to TRBD2 covers 9 bases. Sequenced material: peripheral blood. The origin of this receptor is a woman in her 70s with acute or convalescent COVID-19. CDR3 sequence: CASSVLGGGATDTQYF. As DNA, the CDR3 is TGCGCCAGCAGCGTCCTGGGCGGGGGGGCCACAGATACGCAGTATTTT.